This T cell receptor beta chain was obtained from a study of regulatory T cells in long-lasting Graves disease. V shed 6 bases and J shed 0 bases, with 15 bases lying between them. The CDR3 sequence is 16 residues long. Time point indicated: newly diagnosed GD, antithyroid drugs for less than 3 months. The authors made the TCR library using RNA they extracted from PBMCs. CDR3 regions were amplified by Arm-PCR using iRepertoire HTBI primers to build TCR beta libraries. Using its own MiXCR run on the multiplex PCR reads, TCRdb lists one record per CDR3 protein. Here the sample spans around 450,000 distinct CDR3 sequences, 14% to 15% being singletons. The same sample was also used in a study of T cells in Graves' hyperthyroidism and ophthalmopathy.

The source of this sequence is a woman between 25 and 40 years old with Graves disease. Sequenced here: peripheral blood mononuclear cells (PBMCs), sampled at new diagnosis, from a patient treated with antithyroid drugs. The gene calls are TRBV12-3 or TRBV12-4 and TRBJ2-4; possibly TRBD1 for D (6 bases). CDR3 amino acids: CASRNRENLAKNIQYF. The DNA for the CDR3 is TGTGCCAGCAGAAACAGGGAAAATTTAGCCAAAAACATTCAGTACTTC.